A single sample is the source of the 24 T cell receptor beta chains below, sequenced in a study of beta chain features in type 1 diabetes (dated by TCRdb to between 2018 and 2020). Results the study describes overall, beyond this receptor: Type 1 diabetes patients showed a moderate but significant shortening of TCRB CDR3 length in all four CD4+ subsets.

The library relied on the immunoSEQ multiplex PCR assay. All of the isolated RNA was reverse transcribed with the High Capacity cDNA Reverse Transcription Kit, so expressed TCRB transcripts were sequenced. What TCRdb holds here is the immuneACCESS table cut down to in-frame rearrangements. Part of the clones is not present; checked against another copy, under half of the missing clones reflect an unresolved V gene, and the others are unexplained. Counted in this sample were hundreds of thousands of clones; about 14% of them appeared once. In total, the top ten clones hold less than 0.04% of the sample. Antigens of these TCRs are unknown. Sequencing was done on a sample of naive CD4+ T cells from blood. This specimen's cell subset or site label, per the study, means: true naive CD4+ T cells. Source of these receptors: a man between 18 and 35 years old with type 1 diabetes.

In this sample, this clone turned up a few times. This rearrangement joins TRBV9 to TRBJ1-3, with no clear D. With 7 bases removed from V and 4 bases from J, the gap between germline ends came to 9 bases. This CDR3 spans 12 amino acids. Germline V gene lookup returns CDR1 SGDLS and CDR2 YYNGEE. CDR3 in DNA: TGTGCCAGCGGTACCTACGGAAACACCATATATTTT. Translating gives CASGTYGNTIYF.

The gene calls are TRBV5-1 and TRBJ2-1; 9 nucleotides agree with TRBD2. The junction had 2 bases not matched to a gene; V was cut back by 4 bases and J by 6 bases. This CDR3 is built from 13 residues. Per germline, CDR1 SGHRS and CDR2 YFSETQ. The CDR3 reads CASSLGLANEQFF. CDR3 DNA sequence: TGCGCCAGCAGCCTGGGACTAGCCAATGAGCAGTTCTTC.

J is TRBJ2-1 and V is TRBV19; TRBD1 matches at 7 bases. Germline CDR1 and CDR2: LNHDA and SQIVND (reference sequence). CDR3 length: 16 amino acids. The V and J ends lost 6 bases and 3 bases, in that order; junction bases with no gene match: 11. The CDR3 DNA reads as TGTGCCAGTAGCCCACAGGGGTATATCGACTACAATGAGCAGTTCTTC. This codes for CASSPQGYIDYNEQFF.

In its sample, this clone was seen a few times. The chain couples TRBV28 to TRBJ1-2; D is unclear. The CDR3 runs 13 residues. V was cut by 4 bases and J by 3 bases, with 9 bases left in between. CDR1 and CDR2 from the germline V gene are MDHEN and SYDVKM. The CDR3 nucleotides are TGTGCCAGCAGTTCCTACCTAGACTATGGCTACACCTTC. Protein sequence: CASSSYLDYGYTF.

This chain's CDR3 is CASSQRLGNTIYF. CDR3 nucleotides: TGCGCCAGCAGCCAACGTCTAGGAAACACCATATATTTT. The chain uses TRBV4-3 and TRBJ1-3; D remains ambiguous. Between the trimmed V and J ends, which lost 2 bases and 4 bases, there was a span of 6 bases. This CDR3 has 13 residues. In germline, CDR1 is LGHNA, CDR2 YSLEER.

CDR3 nucleotides: TGTGCCAGCAGCGGGTGGCGGACCTACGAGCAGTACTTC. It is translated as CASSGWRTYEQYF. The V and J genes are TRBV11-2 and TRBJ2-7; D unclear. Trimming took off 5 bases at V and 2 bases at J, with 10 bases between the two ends. Per germline, CDR1 SGHAT and CDR2 FQNNGV. There are 13 residues in the CDR3.

The chain uses TRBV7-2 and TRBJ1-3, with 10 bases that match TRBD1. Germline trimming cut 6 bases from V and 4 bases from J; bases unmatched to any gene: 9. CDR3 length: 16 residues. Per the germline V gene, CDR1 is SGHTA and CDR2 is FQGNSA. CDR3 DNA: TGTGCCAGCAGTAGCTCCGGGACAGGGGTCGGAAACACCATATATTTT. Amino acid sequence: CASSSSGTGVGNTIYF.

Written as DNA, the CDR3 is TGTGCCAGCACCAAAGGGGACAGGTTAACAATGTGGCAGTTCTTC. Protein sequence: CASTKGDRLTMWQFF. The chain carries TRBV6-1 and TRBJ2-1; the match to TRBD1 covers 8 bases. Germline CDR1 MNHNS, CDR2 SASEGT. Trimming took 7 bases from V and 12 from J; bases not matched to a gene: 17. The length of the CDR3 is 15 residues.

The sample holds a few counts of this clone. The CDR3 region has the DNA TGTGCCAGCAAGGAGGGGTGGAATCAGCCCCAGCATTTT. It encodes CASKEGWNQPQHF. The chain carries TRBV6-1 and TRBJ1-5; a weak D match, TRBD1 (5 bases). Germline-derived CDR1 and CDR2 are MNHNS and SASEGT. V shed 7 bases and J shed 4 bases, with 11 bases lying between them. CDR3 size: 13 residues.

This clone was detected only a few times. The rearrangement links TRBV7-2 to TRBJ2-1; TRBD2 agrees at 14 bases. Per germline, CDR1 SGHTA and CDR2 FQGNSA. This CDR3 spans 14 amino acids. V dropped 6 bases and J dropped 8; count of bases not matched to a gene: 3. The CDR3 DNA reads as TGTGCCAGCAGTCGGACTAGCGGGAGGTATGAGCAGTTCTTC. Protein product: CASSRTSGRYEQFF.

The chain is built from TRBV6-4 and TRBJ2-2; 7 positions match TRBD1. Germline loops: CDR1 MRHNA, CDR2 SNTAGT. The CDR3 runs 15 residues. The ends lost 3 bases at V and 4 bases at J; junction bases unmatched: 5. The CDR3 coding sequence is TGTGCCAGCAGTGAAGAATCAGGGGGCACCGGGGAGCTGTTTTTT. Translating it yields CASSEESGGTGELFF.

This chain connects TRBV5-1 to TRBJ1-2; unclear D gene. Germline CDR1 reads SGHRS; CDR2 reads YFSETQ. Trimming took 3 bases from V and 6 from J, leaving 12 bases between them. The CDR3 extends over 13 amino acids. The CDR3 coding sequence is TGCGCCAGCAGCTGGGCCCGGGAAGATGGCTACACCTTC. It encodes CASSWAREDGYTF. The whole variable domain, remainder taken from reference TRBV5-1 and TRBJ1-2, is KAGVTQTPRYLIKTRGQQVTLSCSPISGHRSVSWYQQTPGQGLQFLFEYFSETQRNKGNFPGRFSGRQFSNSRSEMNVSTLELGDSALYLCASSWAREDGYTFGSGTRLTVV.

The rearrangement uses TRBV9 and TRBJ2-1, with 8 bases identical to TRBD1. This CDR3 is 15 amino acids long. The ends lost 2 bases at V and 4 bases at J; junction bases unmatched: 5. Germline CDR1 reads SGDLS; CDR2 reads YYNGEE. CDR3 sequence reads: CASSVAGQGYNEQFF. The DNA for the CDR3 is TGTGCCAGCAGCGTTGCAGGACAGGGTTACAATGAGCAGTTCTTC.

This sequence joins TRBV4-2 and TRBJ2-7, with D unclear. This CDR3 is built from 13 residues. Trimming cost V 4 bases and J 7 bases, with 14 bases left between them. Germline V gene data show CDR1 as LGHNA and CDR2 as YNFKEQ. CDR3 protein: CASSPSRSPEQYF. In DNA form, the CDR3 reads TGTGCCAGCAGCCCGTCGCGGTCCCCGGAGCAGTACTTC.

This clone has just a few counts. In nucleotides, the CDR3 is TGTGCCAGCAGCTTCCCACTAGCGGGGGGGCACAATGAGCAGTTCTTC. Its translation is CASSFPLAGGHNEQFF. The genes are TRBV7-9 and TRBJ2-1; 13 bases line up with TRBD2. Germline CDR1 reads SEHNR; CDR2 reads FQNEAQ (reference sequence). After removal of 3 bases from V and 5 bases from J, the junction contained 4 bases not matched to a gene. The CDR3 has 16 residues.

About this clone itself: Compared with germline, one end of the junction differs, possibly owing to a read error. The chain couples TRBV7-7 to TRBJ2-3; the D gene could be TRBD1 or TRBD2 (6 bases each). The germline V gene encodes CDR1 SSHAT and CDR2 FNYEAQ (reference sequence). CDR3 length: 13 residues. The CDR3 reads CASSSQGRDTQYF. The CDR3, as DNA: TGTGCTAGCAGCTCTCAGGGGAGGGATACGCAGTATTTT.

This clone appeared a few times. The chain is built from TRBV6-5 and TRBJ1-3; D gene uncertain. CDR1 is MNHEY, CDR2 SVGAGI, per germline. The CDR3 length is 12 residues. Trimming cost V 6 bases and J 0 bases, with 3 bases left between them. In nucleotides, the CDR3 is TGTGCCAGCAGAAGCTCTGGAAACACCATATATTTT. The encoded protein is CASRSSGNTIYF.

In this sample, this clone turned up a few times. This sequence joins TRBV4-1 and TRBJ2-5; TRBD2 might be the D (6 bases). From germline, CDR1 is MGHRA and CDR2 YSYEKL. The V end lost 0 bases, the J end lost 1 base, and 15 bases lay between the germline ends. The CDR3 totals 17 residues. The CDR3 coding sequence is TGCGCCAGCAGCCAAGATCCCGCGGGGCGATTCCAAGAGACCCAGTACTTC. This translates into CASSQDPAGRFQETQYF.

In DNA, the CDR3 is TGTGCCAGCTCACGGGACAGAGCAGATACGCAGTATTTT. It encodes CASSRDRADTQYF. The chain uses TRBV18 and TRBJ2-3, with 7 bases aligning to TRBD1. The CDR3 contains 13 residues. J gave up 4 bases and V 4 bases, and 2 bases lay outside the gene matches. Germline CDR1 KGHSH, CDR2 LQKENI.

This clone was seen only a few times. The rearrangement links TRBV5-4 to TRBJ2-7; the match to TRBD1 covers 8 bases. V shed 4 bases, J shed 2 bases, and the junction held 5 bases outside the gene matches. Germline V gives CDR1 SGHNT, CDR2 YYREEE (reference sequence). CDR3 length equals 14 residues. CDR3 coding DNA: TGTGCCAGCAGCACGGGACAGGCGACCTACGAGCAGTACTTC. This encodes CASSTGQATYEQYF.

V usage is TRBV9 and J usage is TRBJ2-1; TRBD1 matches 7 bases. Germline CDR1 SGDLS, CDR2 YYNGEE. The CDR3 consists of 14 residues. With V trimmed by 3 bases and J by 6 bases, 6 bases remained unmatched. CDR3 nucleotides: TGTGCCAGCAGCGCACCCGCAGGGGGCAATGAGCAGTTCTTC. Protein sequence: CASSAPAGGNEQFF.

This clone turned up a few times. The chain employs TRBV7-2 and TRBJ1-2; tentatively, D is TRBD1 (5 bases). V dropped 5 bases and J dropped 6 bases, with 16 bases sitting between them. This CDR3 has 14 amino acids. Germline CDR1 reads SGHTA; CDR2 reads FQGNSA. CDR3: CASSASHGGDGYTF. The CDR3 DNA is TGTGCCAGCAGCGCCTCCCACGGGGGGGATGGCTACACCTTC.

In this sample, this clone turned up a few times. V gene TRBV6-5 combines with J gene TRBJ2-1, with D possibly matching TRBD2 (6 bases). Germline V gene lookup returns CDR1 MNHEY and CDR2 SVGAGI. CDR3 length equals 13 residues. V was cut by 7 bases and J by 6 bases, with 13 bases left in between. In nucleotides, the CDR3 is TGTGCCAGCACCACCCAGGGAGGCAATGAGCAGTTCTTC. Residues: CASTTQGGNEQFF.

V usage is TRBV30 and J usage is TRBJ2-7, with TRBD1 as a possible D gene (6 bases). V shed 4 bases and J shed 7 bases, with 17 bases lying between them. Germline-derived CDR1 and CDR2 are GTSNPN and SVGIG (reference sequence). This CDR3 has 13 residues. Here the CDR3 reads CAWKGRGIGEQYF. In nucleotides, the CDR3 is TGTGCCTGGAAAGGCAGGGGTATCGGGGAGCAGTACTTC.